This T cell receptor (beta chain) was observed in a study of CXCR3-negative and CXCR3-positive naive CD8 T cells. Study-wide results and limits: CXCR3-positive naive cells had TRB CDR3s that were more hydrophobic than CXCR3-negative naive cells had. Cryopreserved PBMCs had partly decreased CXCR3 expression; fresh PBMCs were used in most assays.

UMI-labeled 5' RACE yielded the TRB cDNA libraries. No DNA is given; TCRdb re-called the 5' RACE reads and lists each CDR3 protein once. This table lists 75,000 to 95,000 distinct CDR3 sequences. Naive cells were sorted as CD45RO-, CCR7+, CD27+ and CD95-. As for this clonotype: The antigen remains unidentified.

The sequence was collected from a human donor in good health. Some clones in this sample may be carry-over from other donors' samples. Material for sequencing was naive CXCR3- CD8+ T cells from blood. The subset was: CD45RO-CCR7+CD27+CD95- naive CD8+ T cells lacking CXCR3 (TNR3-).

The CDR3 is CASTPYPGQTNTEAFF. The chain employs TRBV5-1 and TRBJ1-1; TCRdb's D call, TRBD1, is unchecked because there is no DNA. This CDR3 region has 16 residues. Germline CDR1 reads SGHRS; CDR2 reads YFSETQ.